This T cell receptor beta chain is drawn from a study of T-cell reconstitution after alpha-beta-depleted transplantation in children. V gave up 5 bases and J gave up 1 base; unmatched junction bases: 11. This CDR3 comprises 17 residues. Regarding the study as a whole: At one year after transplant, newly produced T cells mostly accounted for T-cell counts and diversity. TCRbeta diversity was high at day 60 in some patients (a result of surviving recipient T cells and thymic progenitors). Reportedly, roughly two months post-transplant, alpha-beta T cells arose from several hundred expanded graft clones.

As it was prepared, the TCRbeta library received unique molecular identifiers. A single record per CDR3 protein comes from TCRdb applying MiXCR to the PCR reads. Among approximately 520,000 distinct CDR3 sequences listed, roughly an eighth were seen once. Turning to this clonotype: Its antigen is currently unknown.

The J gene is TRBJ2-1, the V gene TRBV12-3 or TRBV12-4; 7 bases map to TRBD2. The starting material was PBMCs, mostly from graft donor cells, obtained 180 days after TCRalphabeta/CD19-depleted stem cell transplant. The TCR originated in a female patient aged 2-10 years who had a stem cell transplant for aplastic anemia, so the T cells may come from the graft donor. The CDR3 protein is CASSPTLAGVSYNEQFF. The DNA for the CDR3 is TGTGCCAGCAGTCCGACCCTGGCGGGAGTATCCTACAATGAGCAGTTCTTC.